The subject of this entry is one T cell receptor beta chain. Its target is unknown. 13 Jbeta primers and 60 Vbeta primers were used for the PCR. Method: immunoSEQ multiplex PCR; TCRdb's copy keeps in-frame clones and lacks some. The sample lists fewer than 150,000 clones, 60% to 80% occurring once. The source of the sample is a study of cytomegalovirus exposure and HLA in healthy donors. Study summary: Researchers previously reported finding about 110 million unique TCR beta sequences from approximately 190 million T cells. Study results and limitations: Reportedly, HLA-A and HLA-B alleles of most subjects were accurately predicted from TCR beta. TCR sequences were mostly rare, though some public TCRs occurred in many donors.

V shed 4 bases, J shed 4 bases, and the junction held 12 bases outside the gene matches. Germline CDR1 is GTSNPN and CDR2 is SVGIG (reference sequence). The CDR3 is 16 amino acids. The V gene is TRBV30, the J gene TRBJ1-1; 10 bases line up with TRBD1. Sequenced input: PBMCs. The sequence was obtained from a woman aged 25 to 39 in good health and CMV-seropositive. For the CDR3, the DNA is TGTGCCTGGACCAACAGGGACAGGGGATGGGGCACTGAAGCTTTCTTT. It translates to CAWTNRDRGWGTEAFF.